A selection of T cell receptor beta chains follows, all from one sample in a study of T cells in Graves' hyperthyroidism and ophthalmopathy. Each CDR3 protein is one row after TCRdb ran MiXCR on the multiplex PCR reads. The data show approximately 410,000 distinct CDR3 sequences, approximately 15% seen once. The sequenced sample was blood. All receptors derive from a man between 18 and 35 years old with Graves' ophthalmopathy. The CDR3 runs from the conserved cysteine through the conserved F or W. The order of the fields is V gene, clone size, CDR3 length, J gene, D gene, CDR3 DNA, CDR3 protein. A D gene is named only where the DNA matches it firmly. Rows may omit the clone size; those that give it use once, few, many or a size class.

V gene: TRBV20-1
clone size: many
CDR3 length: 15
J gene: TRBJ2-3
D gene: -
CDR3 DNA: TGCAGTGCTAGTATCCGGGTTGCTAGCACAGATACGCAGTATTTT
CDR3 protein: CSASIRVASTDTQYF

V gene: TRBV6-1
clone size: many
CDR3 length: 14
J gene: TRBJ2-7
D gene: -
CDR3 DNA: TGTGCCAGCAGTCAAAGACAGAGCTCCTACGAGCAGTACTTC
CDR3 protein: CASSQRQSSYEQYF

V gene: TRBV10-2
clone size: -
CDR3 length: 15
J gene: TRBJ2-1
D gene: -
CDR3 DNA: TGCGCCAGCAGGGACCTCGGAGGGGGCCACAATGAGCAGTTCTTC
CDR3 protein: CASRDLGGGHNEQFF

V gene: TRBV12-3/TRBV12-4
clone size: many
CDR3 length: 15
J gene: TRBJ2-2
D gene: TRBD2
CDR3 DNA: TGTGCCAGCATCACTAGCGGGACGAACACCGGGGAGCTGTTTTTT
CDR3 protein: CASITSGTNTGELFF

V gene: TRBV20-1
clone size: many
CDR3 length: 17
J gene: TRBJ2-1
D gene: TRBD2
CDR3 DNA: TGCAGTGCTCCGGGCAGACTAGCGGAGAGCTCCTACAATGAGCAGTTCTTC
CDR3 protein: CSAPGRLAESSYNEQFF

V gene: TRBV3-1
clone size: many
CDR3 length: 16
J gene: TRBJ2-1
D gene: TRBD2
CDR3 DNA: TGTGCCAGCAGCCATGCCGGGACTAGCGGAGACAATGAGCAGTTCTTC
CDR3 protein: CASSHAGTSGDNEQFF

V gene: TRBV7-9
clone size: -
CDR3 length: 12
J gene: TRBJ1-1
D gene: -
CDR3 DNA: TGTGCCAGCAGACAATACAACACTGAAGCTTTCTTT
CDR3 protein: CASRQYNTEAFF

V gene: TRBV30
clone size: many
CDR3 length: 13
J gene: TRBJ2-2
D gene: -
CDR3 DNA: TGTGCCTGGAGTGTACAGGGAACCGGGGAGCTGTTTTTT
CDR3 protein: CAWSVQGTGELFF

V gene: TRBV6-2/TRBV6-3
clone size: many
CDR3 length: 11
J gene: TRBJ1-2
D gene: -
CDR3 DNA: TGTGCCAGCAGTACTCAGGATGGCTACACCTTC
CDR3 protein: CASSTQDGYTF

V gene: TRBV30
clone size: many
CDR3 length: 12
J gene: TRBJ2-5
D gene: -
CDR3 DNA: TGTGCCTGGAGGGGATCGGGGGAGACCCAGTACTTC
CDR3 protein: CAWRGSGETQYF

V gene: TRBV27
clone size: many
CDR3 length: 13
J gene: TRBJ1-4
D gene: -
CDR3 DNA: TGTGCCAGCAGTTTATCGTCCCAGGTAGAACTGTTTTTT
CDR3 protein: CASSLSSQVELFF

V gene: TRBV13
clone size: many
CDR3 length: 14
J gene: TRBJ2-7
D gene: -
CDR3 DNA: TGTGCCAGCAGCCCTGGGCTGGGCTGGAGGGAGCAGTACTTC
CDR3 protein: CASSPGLGWREQYF

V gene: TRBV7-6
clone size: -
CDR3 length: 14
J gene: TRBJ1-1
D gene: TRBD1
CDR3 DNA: TGTGCCAGCAGCACCAGGACAGGGAGCACTGAAGCTTTCTTT
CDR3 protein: CASSTRTGSTEAFF

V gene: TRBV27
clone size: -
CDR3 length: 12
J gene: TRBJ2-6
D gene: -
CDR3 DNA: TGTGCCAGCAGGTGGGGGGCCAACGTCCTGACTTTC
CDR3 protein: CASRWGANVLTF

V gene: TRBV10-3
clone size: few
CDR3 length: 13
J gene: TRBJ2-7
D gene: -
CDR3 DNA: TGTGCCATCAGTGAGTCCTACAACTACGAGCAGTACTTC
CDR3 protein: CAISESYNYEQYF

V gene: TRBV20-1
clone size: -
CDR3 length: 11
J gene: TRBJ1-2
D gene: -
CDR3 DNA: TGCGACATGGAGGGAAACTATGGCTACACCTTC
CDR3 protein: CDMEGNYGYTF

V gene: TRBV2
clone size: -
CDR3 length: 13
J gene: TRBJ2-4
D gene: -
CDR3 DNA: TGTGCCAGCGCCGGGGTTGCCAAAAACATTCAGTACTTC
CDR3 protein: CASAGVAKNIQYF

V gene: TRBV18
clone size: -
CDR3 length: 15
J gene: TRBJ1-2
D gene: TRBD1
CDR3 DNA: TGTGCCAGCTCCCAGAATGGACAGGGGGCAGAAGGCTACACCTTC
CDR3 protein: CASSQNGQGAEGYTF

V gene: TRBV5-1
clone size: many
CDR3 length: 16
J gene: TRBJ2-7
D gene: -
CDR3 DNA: TGCGCCAGCAGCTACCAATTCCGGGATGTGGCCTACGAGCAGTACTTC
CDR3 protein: CASSYQFRDVAYEQYF

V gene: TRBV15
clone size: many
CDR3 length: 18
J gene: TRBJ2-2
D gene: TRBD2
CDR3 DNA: TGTGCCACCAGCAGAGATGGGGGGAGCGGGAGGATCACCGGGGAGCTGTTTTTT
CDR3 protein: CATSRDGGSGRITGELFF

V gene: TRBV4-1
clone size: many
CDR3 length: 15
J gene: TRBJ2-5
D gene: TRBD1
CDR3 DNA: TGCGCCAGCAGCCAACTGGGGACAGGGTATGAGACCCAGTACTTC
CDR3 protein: CASSQLGTGYETQYF

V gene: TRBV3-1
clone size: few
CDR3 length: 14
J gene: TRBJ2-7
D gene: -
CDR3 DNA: TGTGCCAGCAGCCAACTGAGGGGAGCCTACGAGCAGTACTTC
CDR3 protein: CASSQLRGAYEQYF

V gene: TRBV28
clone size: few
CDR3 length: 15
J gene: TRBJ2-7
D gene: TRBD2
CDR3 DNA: TGTGCCAGCAGTCGATGGACTAGCGGGAGCGGTGAGCAGTACTTC
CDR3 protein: CASSRWTSGSGEQYF

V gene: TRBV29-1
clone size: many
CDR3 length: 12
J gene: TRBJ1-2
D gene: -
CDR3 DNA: TGCAGCGTTGAGTGGCAGCTCTATGGCTACACCTTC
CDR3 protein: CSVEWQLYGYTF

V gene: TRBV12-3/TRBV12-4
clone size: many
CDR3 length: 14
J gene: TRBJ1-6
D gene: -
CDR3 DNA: TGTGCCAGCAGTTCCAATGGCCGCAATTCACCCCTCCACTTT
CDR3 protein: CASSSNGRNSPLHF

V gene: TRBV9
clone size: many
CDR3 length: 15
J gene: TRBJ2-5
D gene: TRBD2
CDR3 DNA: TGTGCCAGCAGCTCAAGAGGTCCGGGAGGGGAGACCCAGTACTTC
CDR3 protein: CASSSRGPGGETQYF

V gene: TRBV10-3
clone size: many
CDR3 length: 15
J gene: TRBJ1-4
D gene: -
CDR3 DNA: TGTGCCATCAGCGACGGCGGGGACAACAATGAAAAACTGTTTTTT
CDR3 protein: CAISDGGDNNEKLFF

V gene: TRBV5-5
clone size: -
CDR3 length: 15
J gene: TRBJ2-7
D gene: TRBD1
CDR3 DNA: TGCGCCAGCAGCGGGGCCGGGACAGGGGAGGGAGAGCAGTACTTC
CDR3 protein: CASSGAGTGEGEQYF

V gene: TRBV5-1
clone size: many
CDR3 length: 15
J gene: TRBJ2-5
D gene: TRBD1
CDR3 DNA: TGCGCCAGCAGGGAGGGACAGGGCAACCAAGAGACCCAGTACTTC
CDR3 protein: CASREGQGNQETQYF

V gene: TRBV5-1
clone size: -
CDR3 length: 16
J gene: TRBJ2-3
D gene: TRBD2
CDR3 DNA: TGCGCCAGCAGCGAAACTAGCGGGAGGAGAACAGATACGCAGTATTTT
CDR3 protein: CASSETSGRRTDTQYF

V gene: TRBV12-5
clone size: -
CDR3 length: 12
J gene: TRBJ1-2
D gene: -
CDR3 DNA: TGTGCTAGTGCCGACAATAACTATGGCTACACCTTC
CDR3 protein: CASADNNYGYTF

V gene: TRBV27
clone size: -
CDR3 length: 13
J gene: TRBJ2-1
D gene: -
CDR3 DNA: TGTGCCAGCAGTTTACTAGCGTTCGATGAGCAGTTCTTC
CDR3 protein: CASSLLAFDEQFF

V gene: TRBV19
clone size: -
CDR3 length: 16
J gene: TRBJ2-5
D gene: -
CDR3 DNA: TGTGCCAGTAGTATAGTGAGCAACTACCCCCCGGAGACCCAGTACTTC
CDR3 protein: CASSIVSNYPPETQYF

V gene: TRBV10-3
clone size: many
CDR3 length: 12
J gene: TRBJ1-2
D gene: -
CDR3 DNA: TGTGCCACCCCCCAGCCTCAGGGTGGCTACACCTTC
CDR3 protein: CATPQPQGGYTF

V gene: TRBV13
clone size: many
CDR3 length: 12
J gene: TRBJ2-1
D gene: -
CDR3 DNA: TGTGCCAGCAGCTTAGCACGGAATGAGCAGTTCTTC
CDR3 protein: CASSLARNEQFF

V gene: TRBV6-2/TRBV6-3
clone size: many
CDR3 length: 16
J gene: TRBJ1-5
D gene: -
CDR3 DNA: TGTGCCAGCAGTCCGGGGGCGCCAAGGACGATTCAGCCCCAGCATTTT
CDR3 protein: CASSPGAPRTIQPQHF

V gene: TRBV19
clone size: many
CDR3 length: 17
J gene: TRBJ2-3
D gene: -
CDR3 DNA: TGTGCCAGTAGTATAGTCGGGCGGACAACGAGCACAGATACGCAGTATTTT
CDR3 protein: CASSIVGRTTSTDTQYF

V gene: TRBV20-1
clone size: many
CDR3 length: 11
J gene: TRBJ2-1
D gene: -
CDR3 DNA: TGCAGTGCCCGGTCGGTCGATGAGCAGTTCTTC
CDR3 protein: CSARSVDEQFF

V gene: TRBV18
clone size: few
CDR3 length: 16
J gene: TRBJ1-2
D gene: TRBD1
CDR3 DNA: TGTGCCAGCTCACCACCCGGCAGGGGGACTAACTATGGCTACACCTTC
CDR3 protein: CASSPPGRGTNYGYTF

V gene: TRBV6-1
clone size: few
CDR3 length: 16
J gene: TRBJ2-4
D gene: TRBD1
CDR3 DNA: TGTGCCAGCATTCAGCCCCAGGGGGTGGCCAAAAACATTCAGTACTTC
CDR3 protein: CASIQPQGVAKNIQYF

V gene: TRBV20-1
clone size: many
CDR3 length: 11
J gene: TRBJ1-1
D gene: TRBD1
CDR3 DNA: TGCAGTGCTAGGACAGGGTGGGTTGCTTTCTTT
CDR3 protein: CSARTGWVAFF

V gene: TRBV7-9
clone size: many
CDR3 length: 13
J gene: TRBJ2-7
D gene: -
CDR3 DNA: TGTGCCAGCAGCTCCCCCCTGACCCTCGAGCAGTACTTC
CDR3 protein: CASSSPLTLEQYF

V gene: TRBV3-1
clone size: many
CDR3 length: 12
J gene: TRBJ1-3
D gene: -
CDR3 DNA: TGTGCCAGCAGCCTGAACGGAAACACCATATATTTT
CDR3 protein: CASSLNGNTIYF

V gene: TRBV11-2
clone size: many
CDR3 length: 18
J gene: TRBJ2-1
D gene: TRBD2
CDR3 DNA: TGTGCCAGCAGCGGGGAGCAGGGGAGCGGGAGGCAGTACAATGAGCAGTTCTTC
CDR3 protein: CASSGEQGSGRQYNEQFF

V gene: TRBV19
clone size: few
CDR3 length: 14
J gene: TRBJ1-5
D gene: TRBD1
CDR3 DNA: TGTGCCAGTAGTCCCAGGGGGACGAATCAGCCCCAGCATTTT
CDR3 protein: CASSPRGTNQPQHF

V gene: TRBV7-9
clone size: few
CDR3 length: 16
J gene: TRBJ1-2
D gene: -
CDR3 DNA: TGTGCCAGCAGCTCCATTCTACAGGAGAGCTACTATGGCTACACCTTC
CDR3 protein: CASSSILQESYYGYTF

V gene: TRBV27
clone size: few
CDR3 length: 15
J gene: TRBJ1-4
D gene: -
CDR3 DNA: TGTGCCAGCAGACCCGGCGGGGCTGAGGATGAAAAACTGTTTTTT
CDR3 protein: CASRPGGAEDEKLFF

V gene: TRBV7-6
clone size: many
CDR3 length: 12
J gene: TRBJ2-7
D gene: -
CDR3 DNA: TGTGCCAGCAGCCCCACCTCGGGCGAGCAGTACTTC
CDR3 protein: CASSPTSGEQYF

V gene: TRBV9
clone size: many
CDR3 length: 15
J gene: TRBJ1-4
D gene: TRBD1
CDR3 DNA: TGTGCCAGCAGCGTAGGGGGACAGTTGGGTGAAAAACTGTTTTTT
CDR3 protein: CASSVGGQLGEKLFF

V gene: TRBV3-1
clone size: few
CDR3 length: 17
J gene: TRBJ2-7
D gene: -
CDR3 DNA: TGTGCCAGCAGCCCTAAGGAGGGACGTAGGATTCCCTACGAGCAGTACTTC
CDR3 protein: CASSPKEGRRIPYEQYF

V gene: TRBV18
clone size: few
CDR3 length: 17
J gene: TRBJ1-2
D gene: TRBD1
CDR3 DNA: TGTGCCAGCTCACCAGCAGGGGCAGGGGGCCAGGTCTATGGCTACACCTTC
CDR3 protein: CASSPAGAGGQVYGYTF

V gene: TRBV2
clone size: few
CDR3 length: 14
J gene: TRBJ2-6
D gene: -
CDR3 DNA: TGTGCCAGCAGTAAGGATGCTGGGGCCAACGTCCTGACTTTC
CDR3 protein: CASSKDAGANVLTF